The clone carrying this T cell receptor (beta chain) was counted a few times. Its antigen remains unknown. From germline, CDR1 is KGHSH and CDR2 LQKENI. The CDR3 has 12 amino acids. The junction had 6 bases not matched to a gene; V was cut back by 7 bases and J by 9 bases. Profiled with immunoSEQ multiplex PCR; TCRdb holds only in-frame clones, not every one. The repertoire holds 25,000 to 30,000 clones, with approximately 86% as singletons. Patients were excluded for autoimmune disease history or systemic immunosuppression. Blood sampling took place at baseline, cycle 4 day 1, and cycle 7 day 1. This entry belongs to a study of OX40 agonist ivuxolimab in advanced cancers. Study context: Subjects had a mean age of about 57 years, with a range of roughly 20 to 79; roughly 80% were male. Study findings and constraints: There was clonal expansion of CD4+ and CD8+ blood T cells by week 6 at 0.1 to 3.0 mg/kg.

The clonotype was recovered from an adult with an advanced solid tumor such as melanoma, head and neck, liver or kidney cancer. The genes are TRBV18 and TRBJ2-1; 7 bases agree with TRBD2. The specimen comprised CD4+ or CD8+ T cells sorted from blood, sampled in a trial of the OX40 agonist ivuxolimab. The CDR3 DNA is TGTGCCAGCTACAGCGGGATGTTTGAGCAGTTCTTC. Translating gives CASYSGMFEQFF.